This T cell receptor beta chain was found in a study of radiotherapy plus CTLA-4 blockade in lung cancer. Study-wide points: The study found tumor-derived TCR clones expanded in blood after radiotherapy plus ipilimumab.

Unmatched junction bases numbered 5, after V lost 5 bases and J lost 5 bases. Germline values: CDR1 SGHTA, CDR2 FQGTGA. The CDR3 totals 13 residues. Clones were sequenced by immunoSEQ multiplex PCR, and TCRdb holds only the in-frame ones, with some missing. Of tens of thousands of clones listed, about 72% were seen once; the top ten hold approximately 2.9%. For this clone: Its antigen remains unknown.

The chain has TRBV7-3 and TRBJ2-5, with 7 bases aligning to TRBD1. Sample: peripheral blood, taken from a patient treated with radiotherapy plus ipilimumab. The source is a human donor with non-small cell lung cancer who had a complete response to radiotherapy plus ipilimumab. The CDR3 region has the DNA TGTGCCAGCAGCCAGACAGGGAAGGAGACCCAGTACTTC. It yields the protein CASSQTGKETQYF.